This TCR beta chain was documented in a study of blood T cell repertoires in COVID-19. Germline trimming cut 3 bases from V and 5 bases from J; bases unmatched to any gene: 3. The CDR3 is 14 amino acids. The germline V gene encodes CDR1 LNHDA and CDR2 SQIVND (reference sequence). Donors were grouped by their self-reported clinical history. As processed by the authors: Nucleated cell number was recorded as an estimate derived from reference gene primer amplification. The table came from immunoSEQ multiplex PCR; TCRdb's copy has only in-frame clones and leaves some out. V and J calls and clone size follow that table, whereas D and trimming were derived from the DNA. The table has more than 300,000 clones, 88% seen once.

The V call is TRBV19, the J call TRBJ2-2; 7 bases line up with TRBD1. This sequence originates from a woman aged 18 to 35 who had recovered from COVID-19. The sample consisted of PBMCs or T cells enriched from blood (not recorded which). The DNA of the CDR3 is TGTGCCAGTAGTATCTACAGGGGTACCGGGGAGCTGTTTTTT. Its translation is CASSIYRGTGELFF.